This T cell receptor (beta chain) was identified in a study of CD8 T cells in Susac syndrome. High-throughput TCR beta sequencing covered peripheral CD8+ and CD4+ T cells. Notes on this clonotype: Its antigen is unknown.

The study, taken as a whole, reports: It was acknowledged in the study that its TCR sequencing and HLA analysis involved a relatively small number of individuals.

Reverse transcription of roughly 0.5 to 1 ug RNA was carried out with random hexamers. Multiplex PCR with immunoSEQ amplified the TCR beta CDR3 across 54 Vbeta and 13 Jbeta. MiXCR was run by TCRdb on the immunoSEQ multiplex PCR reads, yielding one entry per CDR3 protein. The sample consists of more than 70,000 distinct CDR3 sequences, about 91% of them appearing once. Germline assignment: CDR1 SEHNR and CDR2 FQNEAQ (reference sequence). The J segment lost 4 bases and the V segment lost 5 bases, leaving 15 bases of the junction unmatched. This CDR3 contains 17 residues. The chain has TRBV7-9 and TRBJ2-3; TRBD1 matches 7 bases. The sample consisted of CD8+ T cells from PBMCs. This TCR derives from a human donor with multiple sclerosis. In DNA form, the CDR3 reads TGTGCCAGCAGCCAGGACAGGAGAGCGGAGAGTCCAGATACGCAGTATTTT. Its protein product is CASSQDRRAESPDTQYF.